The 27 T cell receptor beta chains presented below share a single source sample, sequenced in a study of T cells after yellow fever vaccination. Via MiXCR, TCRdb re-called the 5' RACE reads, giving one row per CDR3 protein. The table includes hundreds of thousands of distinct CDR3 sequences, roughly a sixth detected once. The material was PBMCs, obtained before the yellow fever booster vaccination. The receptors originated from a man between 18 and 35 years old who received the YFV17D yellow fever vaccine.

This clonotype was found many times. The V call is TRBV27, the J call TRBJ2-7, with 8 bases lining up with TRBD2. V was pared by 5 bases and J by 3 bases, with 9 bases of the junction left unmatched. CDR1 MNHEY and CDR2 SMNVEV come from the germline V gene (reference sequence). The CDR3 consists of 15 residues. CDR3 sequence: CASSPHSGAIYEQYF. DNA for the CDR3: TGTGCCAGCAGTCCCCATAGCGGGGCAATCTACGAGCAGTACTTC.

A few counts support this clonotype. This sequence joins TRBV10-3 and TRBJ2-7; tentative D call: TRBD2 (6 bases). V gave up 3 bases and J gave up 7 bases, with 13 bases separating them. CDR1 is ENHRY, CDR2 SYGVKD, per germline. CDR3 length: 13 residues. DNA of the CDR3: TGTGCCATCAGTGACTTGCTAGCGTGGGAGCAGTACGTC. The encoded protein is CAISDLLAWEQYV.

The chain combines TRBV7-2 with TRBJ1-5; TRBD1 is a possible D gene (6 bases). V was shortened by 3 bases and J by 3 bases, with 12 bases between the two germline ends. The CDR3 has 15 amino acids. Germline V gives CDR1 SGHTA, CDR2 FQGNSA. CDR3 amino acids: CASSFSQGNNQPQHF. The CDR3 coding sequence is TGTGCCAGCAGCTTCTCACAGGGAAACAATCAGCCCCAGCATTTT.

This clonotype was seen repeatedly, ten times or more. The V gene is TRBV4-3, the J gene TRBJ1-6, with 12 bases fitting TRBD1. Germline lookup yields CDR1 LGHNA and CDR2 YSLEER. CDR3 length: 16 residues. V shed 0 bases and J 10 bases; nucleotides not matched to a gene: 4. The CDR3 sequence: CASSQEMGQGASPLHF. CDR3 nucleotide sequence: TGCGCCAGCAGCCAAGAAATGGGACAGGGGGCATCACCCCTCCACTTT.

V and J are TRBV5-1 and TRBJ2-3, with D possibly being TRBD1 (6 bases). This CDR3 has 16 amino acids. Germline V lookup: CDR1 SGHRS, CDR2 YFSETQ. Trimming took 1 base from V and 2 from J, leaving 14 bases between them. The DNA for the CDR3 is TGCGCCAGCAGCTTGAGGGGGAGACCGATCACAGATACGCAGTATTTT. It codes for CASSLRGRPITDTQYF.

The chain uses TRBV20-1 and TRBJ2-2, with D perhaps TRBD1 or TRBD2 (5 bases each). Trimming took 0 bases from V and 5 from J, leaving 19 bases between them. Per germline, CDR1 DFQATT and CDR2 SNEGSKA (reference sequence). The CDR3 consists of 17 residues. The CDR3 loop is CSARDQGRPGRTGELFF. The CDR3 coding sequence is TGCAGTGCTAGAGACCAGGGACGCCCAGGACGGACCGGGGAGCTGTTTTTT.

The rearrangement joins TRBV7-9 to TRBJ2-1; D is undetermined. Per germline, CDR1 SEHNR and CDR2 FQNEAQ (reference sequence). The length of the CDR3 is 18 residues. Deletions cut 7 bases from V and 7 bases from J, with 29 bases between. In DNA form, the CDR3 reads TGTGCCAGCACCGGACCCCACCTCTCGCCTCGTACGAGGAATGAGCAGTTCTTC. The encoded protein is CASTGPHLSPRTRNEQFF. Together with reference TRBV7-9 and TRBJ2-1, the CDR3 gives the full variable domain: DTGVSQNPRHKITKRGQNVTFRCDPISEHNRLYWYRQTLGQGPEFLTYFQNEAQLEKSRLLSDRFSAERPKGSFSTLEIQRTEQGDSAMYLCASTGPHLSPRTRNEQFFGPGTRLTVL.

This clonotype was picked up a small number of times. CDR3 in amino acids: CASSYGEVYEQYF. CDR3 DNA sequence: TGTGCCAGCAGTTACGGGGAAGTGTACGAGCAGTACTTC. V and J are TRBV6-5 and TRBJ2-7; D gene uncertain. The germline V gene has CDR1 MNHEY and CDR2 SVGAGI. This CDR3 region has 13 residues. V was trimmed by 2 bases and J by 4 bases, leaving 9 bases between them.

This clonotype was recorded at least ten times. CDR3 in DNA: TGTGCCAGCAGTTCTCTCGGGGACACTGAAGCTTTCTTT. This codes for CASSSLGDTEAFF. This chain connects TRBV12-3 or TRBV12-4 to TRBJ1-1; D ambiguous. V was clipped by 4 bases and J by 3 bases, with 9 bases between them. This CDR3 contains 13 residues.

This clonotype has a handful of counts. The rearrangement links TRBV6-1 to TRBJ2-5; 7 nucleotides line up with TRBD1. The ends lost 4 bases at V and 6 bases at J; junction bases unmatched: 8. This CDR3 is built from 14 residues. Germline V gene sequence: CDR1 MNHNS, CDR2 SASEGT. The CDR3 sequence is CASSVGGAGQTQYF. As DNA, the CDR3 is TGTGCCAGCAGTGTAGGGGGCGCCGGACAGACCCAGTACTTC.

The rearrangement joins TRBV6-5 to TRBJ1-6, with D possibly matching TRBD1 (5 bases). Germline assignment: CDR1 MNHEY and CDR2 SVGAGI. The V end lost 6 bases, the J end lost 7 bases, and 22 bases lay between the germline ends. The CDR3 is made up of 17 amino acids. The CDR3 sequence: CASSYPPGRGGNSPLHF. DNA of the CDR3: TGTGCCAGCAGCTATCCCCCCGGCCGGGGGGGAAATTCACCCCTCCACTTT.

The chain joins TRBV5-4 to TRBJ2-3; 12 positions match TRBD1. The CDR3 totals 17 residues. CDR1 SGHNT and CDR2 YYREEE come from the germline V gene (reference sequence). V was pared by 5 bases and J by 1 base, with 8 bases of the junction left unmatched. The CDR3 is CASRPGTGGEGTDTQYF. The CDR3 DNA reads as TGTGCCAGCAGGCCGGGGACAGGGGGCGAGGGCACAGATACGCAGTATTTT.

There are many counts of this clonotype. V gene TRBV7-6 combines with J gene TRBJ2-1; 8 nucleotides line up with TRBD2. The CDR3 has 15 residues. CDR1 and CDR2 from the germline V gene are SGHVS and FNYEAQ. Germline trimming cut 4 bases from V and 9 bases from J; bases unmatched to any gene: 11. Written as DNA, the CDR3 is TGTGCCAGCAGCTCCGGGGCTAGCGGGCTATTTGAGCAGTTCTTC. The encoded protein is CASSSGASGLFEQFF.

The rearrangement uses TRBV7-3 and TRBJ2-1, with 10 nucleotides matching TRBD2. The CDR3 is 16 amino acids. Germline CDR1 is SGHTA and CDR2 is FQGTGA. The V segment lost 4 bases and the J segment 7 bases; nucleotides outside the gene matches: 10. The CDR3, as DNA: TGTGCCAGCAGCTCCCTGGGGAGCGGGGGGGTAAATGAGCAGTTCTTC. Translation gives CASSSLGSGGVNEQFF.

This chain connects TRBV9 to TRBJ1-1; tentatively, D is TRBD1 (5 bases). In germline, CDR1 is SGDLS, CDR2 YYNGEE. Trimming took 4 bases from V and 3 from J, leaving 16 bases between them. The CDR3 extends over 15 amino acids. The CDR3 loop reads CASSIGAGGDTEAFF. The CDR3 nucleotides are TGTGCCAGCAGCATAGGGGCGGGTGGGGACACTGAAGCTTTCTTT.

J is TRBJ2-1 and V is TRBV6-5; 11 nucleotides agree with TRBD2. Germline V lookup: CDR1 MNHEY, CDR2 SVGAGI. V was pared by 6 bases and J by 6 bases, with 7 bases of the junction left unmatched. The CDR3 is made up of 15 amino acids. CDR3 loop: CASRLSGLAANEQFF. The CDR3 DNA reads TGTGCCAGCAGATTATCGGGACTAGCGGCCAATGAGCAGTTCTTC.

The V and J genes are TRBV15 and TRBJ2-3; D unresolved. The CDR3 has 15 amino acids. V lost 0 bases and J 2 bases, leaving 9 bases between the germline ends. Germline CDR1 is LNHNV and CDR2 is YYDKDF (reference sequence). This CDR3 is CATSRDRKATDTQYF. The CDR3, as DNA: TGTGCCACCAGCAGAGATCGCAAGGCCACAGATACGCAGTATTTT.

This clonotype was seen a handful of times. This rearrangement joins TRBV6-5 to TRBJ2-3; 10 bases match TRBD2. Germline loops: CDR1 MNHEY, CDR2 SVGAGI. V was pared by 5 bases and J by 2 bases, with 4 bases of the junction left unmatched. This CDR3 region has 15 residues. CDR3 sequence (DNA): TGTGCCAGCAGTAAAACTAGCGGGGACACAGATACGCAGTATTTT. Translation gives CASSKTSGDTDTQYF.

The V and J genes are TRBV12-3 or TRBV12-4 and TRBJ2-7; TRBD1 aligns across 9 bases. This CDR3 has 14 amino acids. Unmatched junction bases numbered 2, after V lost 4 bases and J lost 1 base. The CDR3 reads CASSYRGQSYEQYV. DNA of the CDR3: TGTGCCAGCAGTTACAGGGGGCAGTCCTACGAGCAGTACGTC.

The sample holds many counts of this clonotype. V gene TRBV29-1 combines with J gene TRBJ2-1; 10 positions match TRBD2. The CDR3 contains 16 residues. Germline V lookup: CDR1 SQVTM, CDR2 ANQGSEA. J gave up 0 bases and V 4 bases, and 6 bases lay outside the gene matches. The CDR3 region has the DNA TGCAGCGTTGTCCCAGCGGGGGGGCGCTCCTACAATGAGCAGTTCTTC. As protein: CSVVPAGGRSYNEQFF.

V and J are TRBV20-1 and TRBJ2-3; maybe TRBD2 (7 bases). The CDR3 is 16 amino acids. The ends were cut back, 0 bases at V and 5 bases at J, with 18 bases in the middle. Germline assignment: CDR1 DFQATT and CDR2 SNEGSKA (reference sequence). The CDR3 sequence is CSARDPNGGQGDTQYF. CDR3 DNA sequence: TGCAGTGCTAGAGATCCTAACGGGGGGCAAGGAGATACGCAGTATTTT.

This clonotype appeared a few times. V and J are TRBV6-1 and TRBJ2-5; D ambiguous. Between the trimmed V and J ends, which lost 2 bases and 5 bases, there was a span of 9 bases. This CDR3 is 13 amino acids long. Per the germline V gene, CDR1 is MNHNS and CDR2 is SASEGT. The CDR3 is CASSERMPETQYF. For the CDR3, the DNA is TGTGCCAGCAGTGAAAGGATGCCGGAGACCCAGTACTTC.

This CDR3 is CASSASTFRLGAFF. As DNA, the CDR3 is TGTGCCAGCAGCGCGTCCACGTTTCGGCTCGGAGCTTTCTTT. The J gene is TRBJ1-1, the V gene TRBV7-2; D gene uncertain. Trimming stripped 5 bases from V and 10 bases from J, with 20 bases between. The CDR3 has 14 residues. Germline V gene data show CDR1 as SGHTA and CDR2 as FQGNSA.

This chain connects TRBV19 to TRBJ2-7; D is possibly TRBD1 or TRBD2 (5 bases each). Germline CDR1 and CDR2: LNHDA and SQIVND (reference sequence). The CDR3 extends over 16 amino acids. V lost 6 bases, J lost 0 bases, and 18 bases lay in between. CDR3 residues: CASSTWLPGSSYEQYF. The DNA for the CDR3 is TGTGCCAGTAGCACTTGGCTGCCAGGGAGCTCCTACGAGCAGTACTTC. Filled out from reference TRBV19 and TRBJ2-7, the complete variable domain reads DGGITQSPKYLFRKEGQNVTLSCEQNLNHDAMYWYRQDPGQGLRLIYYSQIVNDFQKGDIAEGYSVSREKKESFPLTVTSAQKNPTAFYLCASSTWLPGSSYEQYFGPGTRLTVT.

The table lists this clonotype with a few counts. The CDR3 DNA follows: TGTGCCACCGCGTTTGAGTCGAGCTCCTACAATGAGCAGTTCTTC. The encoded protein is CATAFESSSYNEQFF. The chain joins TRBV10-3 to TRBJ2-1; no firm D call. V lost 10 bases to trimming and J lost 0 bases, with 16 bases between them. In germline, CDR1 is ENHRY, CDR2 SYGVKD. This CDR3 has 15 residues.

This rearrangement joins TRBV20-1 to TRBJ1-6, with TRBD1 as a possible D gene (6 bases). The CDR3 totals 14 residues. CDR1 and CDR2 (germline): DFQATT, SNEGSKA (reference sequence). Between the trimmed V and J ends, which lost 0 bases and 6 bases, there was a span of 9 bases. DNA of the CDR3: TGCAGTGCTAGAGAGACAGGTTTTAATTCACCCCTCCACTTT. Encoded protein: CSARETGFNSPLHF.

The chain carries TRBV7-2 and TRBJ2-1; the D gene could be TRBD1 or TRBD2 (5 bases each). Germline lookup yields CDR1 SGHTA and CDR2 FQGNSA. CDR3 length: 14 residues. Trimming took 5 bases from V and 10 from J, leaving 18 bases between them. The CDR3 bases are TGTGCCAGCAGCCGAGAGCGGCGAAGGGGAGAGCAGTTCTTC. Translating gives CASSRERRRGEQFF.